The present T cell receptor (beta chain) was sequenced within a study of shared clonotypes between healthy human individuals. Study-wide background: Three plates each covered CD4 naive and memory; CD8 naive two, CD8 memory one. General study results and limits: Generally, estimated richness proved larger in naive subsets than it did in memory subsets.

In regard to this clone: Its antigen is not known.

V was shortened by 9 bases and J by 0 bases, with 12 bases between the two germline ends. This CDR3 has 14 residues. Germline lookup yields CDR1 MDHEN and CDR2 SYDVKM. Sequenced by immunoSEQ multiplex PCR; TCRdb stores in-frame clones only, minus some. The sample includes about 1.1 million clones, approximately 80% of them seen just once. The sample was memory CD4+ T cells from PBMCs. Regarding subset: CD45RA-negative fraction. This chain connects TRBV28 to TRBJ1-5; no clear D. The receptor was isolated from a man aged 18 to 30 in good health. Some clones in this sample may be carry-over from other donors' samples. The CDR3 reads CASKETPSNQPQHF. The CDR3, as DNA: TGTGCCAGTAAGGAGACCCCTAGCAATCAGCCCCAGCATTTT.